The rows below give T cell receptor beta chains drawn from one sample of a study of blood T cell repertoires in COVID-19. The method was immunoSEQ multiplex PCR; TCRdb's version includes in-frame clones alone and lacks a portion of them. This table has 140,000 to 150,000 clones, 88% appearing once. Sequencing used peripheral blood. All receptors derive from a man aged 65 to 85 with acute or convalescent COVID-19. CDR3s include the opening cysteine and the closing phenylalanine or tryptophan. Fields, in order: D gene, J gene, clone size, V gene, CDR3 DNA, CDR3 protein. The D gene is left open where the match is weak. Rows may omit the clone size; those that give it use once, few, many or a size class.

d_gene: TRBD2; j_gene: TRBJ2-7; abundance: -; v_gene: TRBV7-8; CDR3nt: TGTGCCAGCAGCTACTCGGCTAGCGGGGCGTACGAGCAGTACTTC; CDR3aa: CASSYSASGAYEQYF
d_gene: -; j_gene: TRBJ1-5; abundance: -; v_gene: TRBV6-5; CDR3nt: TGTGCCAGCAACCAACAGGGTTTCAGTCAGCCCCAGCATTTT; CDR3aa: CASNQQGFSQPQHF
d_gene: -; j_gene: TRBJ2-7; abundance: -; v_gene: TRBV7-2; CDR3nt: TGTGCCAGCAGCTTAGTGAAGCTAGCTGGAGAGCAGTACTTC; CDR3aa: CASSLVKLAGEQYF
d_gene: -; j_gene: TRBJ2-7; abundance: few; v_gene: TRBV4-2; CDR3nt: TGTGCCAGCAGCCAAACCCCGTGGGCTAGCAGCTACGAGCAGTACTTC; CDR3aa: CASSQTPWASSYEQYF
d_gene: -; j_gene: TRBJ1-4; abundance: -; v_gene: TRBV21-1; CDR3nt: TGTGCCAGCAGGAAGAGGAATTCGAGGAAGGATAATGAAAAACTGTTTTTT; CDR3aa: CASRKRNSRKDNEKLFF
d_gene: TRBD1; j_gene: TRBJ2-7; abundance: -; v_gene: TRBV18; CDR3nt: TGTGCCAGCTCGCTGACAGGGTACGAGCAGTACTTC; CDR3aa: CASSLTGYEQYF
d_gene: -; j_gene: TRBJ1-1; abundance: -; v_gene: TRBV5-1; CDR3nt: TGCGCCAGCAGTCCGGGAGGGGATATTCTCGAAGCTTTCTTT; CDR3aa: CASSPGGDILEAFF
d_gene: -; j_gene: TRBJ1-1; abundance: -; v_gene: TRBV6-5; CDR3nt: TGTGCCAGCAGGTCCGCTGGCGGTGGGAACACTGAAGCTTTCTTT; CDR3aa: CASRSAGGGNTEAFF
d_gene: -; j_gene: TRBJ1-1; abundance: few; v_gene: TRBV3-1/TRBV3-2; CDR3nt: TGTGCCAGCAGCCAAGATTACAAAAGGACAGTGGACACTGAAGCTTTCTTT; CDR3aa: CASSQDYKRTVDTEAFF
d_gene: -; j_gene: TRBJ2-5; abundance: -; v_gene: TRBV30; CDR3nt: TGTGCCTGGAGGCCCCGGGACTTCCATAAGACCCAGTACTTC; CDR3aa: CAWRPRDFHKTQYF
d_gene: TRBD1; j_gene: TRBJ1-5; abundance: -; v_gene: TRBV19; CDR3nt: TGTGCCAGTAGGACAGGGGAAGGCAATCAGCCCCAGCATTTT; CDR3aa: CASRTGEGNQPQHF
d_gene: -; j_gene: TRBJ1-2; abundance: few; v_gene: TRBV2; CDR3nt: TGTGCCAGCAGGGCCGCAAGACGGACACATAACTATGGCTACACCTTC; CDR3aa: CASRAARRTHNYGYTF
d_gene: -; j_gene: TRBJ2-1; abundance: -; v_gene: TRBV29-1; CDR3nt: TGCAGCGTCGCCACAGGGAAGGGCGAGCAGTTCTTC; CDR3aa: CSVATGKGEQFF
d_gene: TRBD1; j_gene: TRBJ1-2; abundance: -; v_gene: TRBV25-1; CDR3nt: TGTGCCAGCAACCGACAGGGAAGCTATGGCTACACCTTC; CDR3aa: CASNRQGSYGYTF
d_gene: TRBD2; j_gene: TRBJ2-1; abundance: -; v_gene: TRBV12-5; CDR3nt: TGTGCTAGTGGTCTCCCGAGGACTAGCGGGGGGGGAATGAATGAGCAGTTCTTC; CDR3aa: CASGLPRTSGGGMNEQFF
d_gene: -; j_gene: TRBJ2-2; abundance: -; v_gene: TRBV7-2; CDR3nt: TGTGCCAGCAGCTCTCAGGTCCAGGGCTTAGGGACCGGGGAGCTGTTTTTT; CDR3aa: CASSSQVQGLGTGELFF
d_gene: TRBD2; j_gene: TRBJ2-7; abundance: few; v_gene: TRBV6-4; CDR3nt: TGTGCCAGCAGTGCATTTAGCGGGGGGGTTTACGAGCAGTACTTC; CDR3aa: CASSAFSGGVYEQYF
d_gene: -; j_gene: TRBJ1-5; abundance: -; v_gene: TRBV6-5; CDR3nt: TGTGCCAGCAGTCAACACAGGGCCCAGCCCCAGCATTTT; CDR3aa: CASSQHRAQPQHF
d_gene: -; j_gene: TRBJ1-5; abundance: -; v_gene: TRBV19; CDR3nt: TGTGCCAGTAGCGACGGAGCATCTAACAATCAGCCCCAGCATTTT; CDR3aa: CASSDGASNNQPQHF
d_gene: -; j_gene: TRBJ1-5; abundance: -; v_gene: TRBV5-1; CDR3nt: TGCGCCAGCAGCTTGACGGCCGAGGGCAATCAGCCCCAGCATTTT; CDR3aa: CASSLTAEGNQPQHF
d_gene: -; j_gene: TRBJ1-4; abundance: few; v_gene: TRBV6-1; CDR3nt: TGTGCCAGCAGTGAGAGGCTGATTATGTCGGAAAAACTGTTTTTT; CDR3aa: CASSERLIMSEKLFF
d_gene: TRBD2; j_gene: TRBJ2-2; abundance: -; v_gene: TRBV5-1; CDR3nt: TGCGCCAGCAGTTCCGGGACTAGCGGGATGGGGGAGCTGTTTTTT; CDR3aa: CASSSGTSGMGELFF
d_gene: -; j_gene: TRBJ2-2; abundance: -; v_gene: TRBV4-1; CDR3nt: TGCGCCAGCAGCCAAGGAGAGGCCGGGGAGCTGTTTTTT; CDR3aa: CASSQGEAGELFF
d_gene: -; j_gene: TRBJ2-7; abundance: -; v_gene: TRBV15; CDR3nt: TGTGCCACCAGCAGACACCTGGACACCGTCTACGAGCAGTACTTC; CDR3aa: CATSRHLDTVYEQYF
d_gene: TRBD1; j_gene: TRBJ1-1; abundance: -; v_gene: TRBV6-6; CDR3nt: TGTGCCAGCAGTACCTTCGACAGGGCTGCAGAAGCTTTCTTT; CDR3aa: CASSTFDRAAEAFF
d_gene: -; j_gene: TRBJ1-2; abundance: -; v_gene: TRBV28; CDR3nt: TGTGCCAGCAGTTTGGCCTATGGCTACACCTTC; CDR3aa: CASSLAYGYTF
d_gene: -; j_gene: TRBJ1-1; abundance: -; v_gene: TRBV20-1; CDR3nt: TGCAGTGCCCGGGGGAACACTGAAGCTTTCTTT; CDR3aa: CSARGNTEAFF
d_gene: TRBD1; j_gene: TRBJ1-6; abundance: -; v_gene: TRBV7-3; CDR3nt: TGTGCCAGCAGCCCCGGACAGGATAATTCACCCCTCCACTTT; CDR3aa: CASSPGQDNSPLHF
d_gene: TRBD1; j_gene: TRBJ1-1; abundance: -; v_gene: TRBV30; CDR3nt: TGTGCCTGGCGCCGGGTGAAGGGGGCTGACACTGAAGCTTTCTTT; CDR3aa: CAWRRVKGADTEAFF
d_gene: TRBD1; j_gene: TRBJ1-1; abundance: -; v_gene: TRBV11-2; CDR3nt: TGTGCCAGCAGCTGGAGGACAGGGGGCATCACTGAAGCTTTCTTT; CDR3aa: CASSWRTGGITEAFF
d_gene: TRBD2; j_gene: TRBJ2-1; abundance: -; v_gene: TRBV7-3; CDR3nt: TGTGCCAGCAGCAGAGTGGGACTAGCGGGTGTCTCCTACAATGAGCAGTTCTTC; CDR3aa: CASSRVGLAGVSYNEQFF
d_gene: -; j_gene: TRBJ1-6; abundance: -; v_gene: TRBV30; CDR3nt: TGTGCCTGGAGTGGGAGGGCGGATAATTCACCCCTCCACTTT; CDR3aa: CAWSGRADNSPLHF
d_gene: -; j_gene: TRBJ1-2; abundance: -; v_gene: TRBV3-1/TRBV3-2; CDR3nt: TGTGCCAGCAGCCAAGATTTGCGGGGCGGTGGCTACACCTTC; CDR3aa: CASSQDLRGGGYTF
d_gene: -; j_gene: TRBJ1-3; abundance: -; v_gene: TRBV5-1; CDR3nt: TGCGCCAGCAGCCAGGGGATCGGGTTCAGCTCTGGAAACACCATATATTTT; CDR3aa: CASSQGIGFSSGNTIYF
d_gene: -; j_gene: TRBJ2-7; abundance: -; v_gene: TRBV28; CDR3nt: TGTGCCAGCAGTTCACCGGGACACTTCTACGAGCAGTACTTC; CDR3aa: CASSSPGHFYEQYF
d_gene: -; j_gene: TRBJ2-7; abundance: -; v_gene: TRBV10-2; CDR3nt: TGCGCCAGCAGTGAGTCAGCGGACGGACCCTACGAGCAGTACTTC; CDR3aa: CASSESADGPYEQYF
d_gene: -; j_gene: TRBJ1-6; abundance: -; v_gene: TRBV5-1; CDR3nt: TGCGCCAGCAGCTTGGAACAGAATAATGCTCCCCTCCACTTT; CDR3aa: CASSLEQNNAPLHF
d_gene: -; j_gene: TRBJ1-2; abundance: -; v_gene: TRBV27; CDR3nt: TGTGCCAGCAGTTTACGGGCAGGGTATGGCTACACCTTC; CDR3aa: CASSLRAGYGYTF
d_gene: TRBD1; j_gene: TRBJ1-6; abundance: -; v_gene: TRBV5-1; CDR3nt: TGCGCCAGCAGCGAGGGACAGACGAGCTCCTATAATTCACCCCTCCACTTT; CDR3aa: CASSEGQTSSYNSPLHF
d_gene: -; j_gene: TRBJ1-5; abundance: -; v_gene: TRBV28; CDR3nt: TGTGCCAGCAGTACTTTAGCCAATCAGCCCCAGCATTTT; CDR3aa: CASSTLANQPQHF
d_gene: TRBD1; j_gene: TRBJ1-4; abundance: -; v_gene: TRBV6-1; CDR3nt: TGTGCCAGCAGTGATCCTACAGGGGCAAATGAAAAACTGTTTTTT; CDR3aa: CASSDPTGANEKLFF
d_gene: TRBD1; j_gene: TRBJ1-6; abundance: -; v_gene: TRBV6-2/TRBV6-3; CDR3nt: TGTGCCAGCAGTTACTATGACAGGGTTAATTCACCCCTCCACTTT; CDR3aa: CASSYYDRVNSPLHF
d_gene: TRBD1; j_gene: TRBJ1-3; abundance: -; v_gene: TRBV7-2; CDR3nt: TGTGCCAGCAGCTCGTGGACAGGGGCTTGGAACACCATATATTTT; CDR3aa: CASSSWTGAWNTIYF
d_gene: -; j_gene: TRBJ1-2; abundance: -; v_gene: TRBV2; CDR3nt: TGTGCCAGCAGTGAAGACAGGGTGGGTGACTACACCTTC; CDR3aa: CASSEDRVGDYTF
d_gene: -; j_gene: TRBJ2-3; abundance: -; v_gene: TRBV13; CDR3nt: TGTGCCAGCAGCGGATGGGGAGATCTTAGCACAGATACGCAGTATTTT; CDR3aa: CASSGWGDLSTDTQYF
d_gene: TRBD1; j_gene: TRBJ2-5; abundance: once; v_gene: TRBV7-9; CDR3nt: TGTGCCAGCAGCCAGACAGGGGGCGGGGAGACCCAGTACTTC; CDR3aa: CASSQTGGGETQYF
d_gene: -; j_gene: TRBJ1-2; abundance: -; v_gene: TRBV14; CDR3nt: TGTGCCAGCAGCTCGGTAGTCTTCTATGGCTACACCTTC; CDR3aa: CASSSVVFYGYTF
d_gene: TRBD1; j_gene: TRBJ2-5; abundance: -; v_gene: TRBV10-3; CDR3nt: TGTGCCATCAGTCGACAGGGCTCTAAAGAGACCCAGTACTTC; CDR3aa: CAISRQGSKETQYF
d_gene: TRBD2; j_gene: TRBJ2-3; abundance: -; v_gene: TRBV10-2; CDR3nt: TGCGCCAGCAGTACGGGACAGGGAGTAGCGGGAGGGCTCTCAGATACGCAGTATTTT; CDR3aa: CASSTGQGVAGGLSDTQYF
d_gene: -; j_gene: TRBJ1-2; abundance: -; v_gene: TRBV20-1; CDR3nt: TGCAGTGCTAGGGGGGCGGGTGGCTACACCTTC; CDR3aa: CSARGAGGYTF
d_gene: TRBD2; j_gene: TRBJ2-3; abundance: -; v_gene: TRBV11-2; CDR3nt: TGTGCCAGCAGCTTAGATGGAAGCGGGAGGGCAGCAGATACGCAGTATTTT; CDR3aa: CASSLDGSGRAADTQYF
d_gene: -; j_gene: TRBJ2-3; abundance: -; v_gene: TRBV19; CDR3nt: TGTGCCACCAGTCAATTGGATACGCAGTATTTT; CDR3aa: CATSQLDTQYF
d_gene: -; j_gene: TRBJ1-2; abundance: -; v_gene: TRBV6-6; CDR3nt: TGTGCCAGCAGCAGTACACCTACGGGGGGGGGCTACACCTTC; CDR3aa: CASSSTPTGGGYTF
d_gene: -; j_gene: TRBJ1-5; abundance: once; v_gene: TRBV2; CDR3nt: TGTGCCAGCAGTGAGATTAGTACCTCCTTTAGCAATCAGCCCCAGCATTTT; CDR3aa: CASSEISTSFSNQPQHF
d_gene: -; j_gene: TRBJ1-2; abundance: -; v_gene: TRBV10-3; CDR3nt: TGTGCCATCAGGGACAACAAAAACTATGGCTACACCTTC; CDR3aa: CAIRDNKNYGYTF
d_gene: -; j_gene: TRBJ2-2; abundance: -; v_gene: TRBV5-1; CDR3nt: TGCGCCAGCAGCTCAGAGGTGTCTAGCGCGAACACCGGGGAGCTGTTTTTT; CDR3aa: CASSSEVSSANTGELFF
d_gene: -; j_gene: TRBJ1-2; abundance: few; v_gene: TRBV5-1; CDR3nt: TGCGCCAGCAGCTTGGGAAGAGGACAGACCGGCTATGGCTACACCTTC; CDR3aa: CASSLGRGQTGYGYTF
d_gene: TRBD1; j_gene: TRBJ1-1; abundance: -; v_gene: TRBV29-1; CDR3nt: TGCAGCGTTAACTCCGGGACAGGTAGGGGGAACACTGAAGCTTTCTTT; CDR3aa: CSVNSGTGRGNTEAFF
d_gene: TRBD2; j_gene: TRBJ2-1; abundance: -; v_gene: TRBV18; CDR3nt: TGTGCCAGCTCACCAAGCCTAGCGGGGTACCATGAGCAGTTCTTC; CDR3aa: CASSPSLAGYHEQFF